These T cell receptor beta chains were read from a single sample in a study of blood T cell repertoires in COVID-19. The data were produced by immunoSEQ multiplex PCR, yet TCRdb's version contains in-frame clones alone and is incomplete. The data contain approximately 400,000 clones, 88% of them singletons. The specimen was PBMCs or T cells enriched from blood (not recorded which). Receptors originate from a woman under 30 who had recovered from COVID-19. CDR3s include the opening cysteine and the closing phenylalanine or tryptophan. D genes are given only for firm matches. The listing skips clone size in some rows; elsewhere it reads once, few, many or a size class.

J gene,clone size,D gene,V gene,CDR3 protein,CDR3 DNA
TRBJ2-3,.,.,TRBV28,CASSLQGLQLGPDTQYF,TGTGCCAGCAGTTTACAGGGACTTCAGCTCGGCCCAGATACGCAGTATTTT
TRBJ1-2,.,.,TRBV2,CASSERGGLTEGYTF,TGTGCCAGCAGTGAGAGAGGAGGGCTAACGGAAGGCTACACCTTC
TRBJ2-5,few,.,TRBV2,CASSVYAQETQYF,TGTGCCAGCAGTGTCTACGCCCAAGAGACCCAGTACTTC
TRBJ1-2,.,TRBD1,TRBV19,CASKHRDREVGYTF,TGTGCCAGTAAGCATAGGGACAGGGAGGTTGGCTACACCTTC
TRBJ1-2,.,.,TRBV5-4,CASSLAGSYTF,TGTGCCAGCAGCTTGGCCGGTTCCTACACCTTC
TRBJ2-7,.,.,TRBV7-8,CASSSVQVPVF,TGTGCCAGCAGCTCCGTACAGGTCCCAGTCTTC
TRBJ2-7,once,TRBD1,TRBV7-9,CASSRRTGINEQYF,TGTGCCAGCAGCCGACGGACAGGAATCAACGAGCAGTACTTC
TRBJ1-3,.,.,TRBV29-1,CSAAGKYSGNTIYF,TGCAGCGCGGCCGGGAAGTACTCTGGAAACACCATATATTTT
TRBJ1-2,once,TRBD1,TRBV7-8,CASSSAQGAYGYTF,TGTGCCAGCAGCTCCGCACAGGGGGCGTATGGCTACACCTTC
TRBJ1-5,.,.,TRBV4-1,CASSQGAAGSNQPQHF,TGCGCCAGCAGCCAAGGGGCGGCAGGGAGCAATCAGCCCCAGCATTTT
TRBJ2-7,.,TRBD1,TRBV30,CAWSGGTAKTNSYEQYF,TGTGCCTGGAGTGGAGGGACAGCAAAAACCAACTCCTACGAGCAGTACTTC
TRBJ2-2,.,TRBD2,TRBV5-5,CASSAHGLENTGELFF,TGTGCCAGCAGCGCCCACGGACTAGAGAACACCGGGGAGCTGTTTTTT
TRBJ1-1,once,TRBD1,TRBV27,CASSSGQGKTEAFF,TGTGCCAGCAGTTCCGGACAGGGTAAAACTGAAGCTTTCTTT
TRBJ2-1,.,.,TRBV28,CASSLWGASRGAVGEQFF,TGTGCCAGCAGTTTATGGGGGGCAAGTAGGGGAGCCGTAGGGGAGCAGTTCTTC
TRBJ2-1,.,.,TRBV5-4,CASSLVQGDNEQFF,TGTGCCAGCAGCTTGGTACAGGGTGACAATGAGCAGTTCTTC
TRBJ2-1,.,.,TRBV6-1,CASSEMRTVNEQFF,TGTGCCAGCAGTGAAATGAGGACAGTCAATGAGCAGTTCTTC
TRBJ2-5,.,TRBD1,TRBV9,CASSVRGGQVDQETQYF,TGTGCCAGCAGCGTCAGAGGTGGACAGGTAGACCAAGAGACCCAGTACTTC
TRBJ2-1,.,.,TRBV6-5,CASSFRDIYNEQFF,TGTGCCAGCAGTTTCCGGGACATTTACAATGAGCAGTTCTTC
TRBJ2-1,once,TRBD2,TRBV14,CASSPLPGLAGSSDEQFF,TGTGCCAGCAGCCCCCTCCCGGGACTAGCGGGGTCATCGGATGAGCAGTTCTTC
TRBJ1-2,.,.,TRBV5-1,CASSKRTDGYGYTF,TGCGCCAGCAGCAAGCGGACCGACGGCTATGGCTACACCTTC
TRBJ2-5,.,.,TRBV9,CASSVYQGYGETQYF,TGTGCCAGCAGCGTATACCAGGGTTACGGGGAGACCCAGTACTTC
TRBJ1-5,.,.,TRBV7-9,CASSLQGSNQPQHF,TGTGCCAGCAGCCTCCAGGGTTCCAATCAGCCCCAGCATTTT
TRBJ2-3,.,.,TRBV6-4,CASSSEVGAGVGTDTQYF,TGTGCCAGCAGTTCCGAAGTAGGCGCGGGCGTAGGCACAGATACGCAGTATTTT